This T cell receptor (beta chain) was retrieved from a study of blood T cell repertoires in COVID-19. Overall study: Spain, Italy and the United States supplied samples that represented acute and convalescent COVID-19.

The germline V gene has CDR1 MDHEN and CDR2 SYDVKM. Trimming stripped 4 bases from V and 0 bases from J, with 9 bases between. The CDR3 length is 15 residues. Profiling relied on immunoSEQ multiplex PCR, and the TCRdb table lists in-frame clones only, not all of them. This table holds roughly 42,000 clones, more than 90% found once. Source material: peripheral blood. The genes are TRBV28 and TRBJ1-4; no clear D. This receptor was obtained from a man between 50 and 59 years old with COVID-19, enrolled during active disease. The CDR3 nucleotides are TGTGCCAGCAGTTCCCCCATAGCAACTAATGAAAAACTGTTTTTT. It specifies CASSSPIATNEKLFF.